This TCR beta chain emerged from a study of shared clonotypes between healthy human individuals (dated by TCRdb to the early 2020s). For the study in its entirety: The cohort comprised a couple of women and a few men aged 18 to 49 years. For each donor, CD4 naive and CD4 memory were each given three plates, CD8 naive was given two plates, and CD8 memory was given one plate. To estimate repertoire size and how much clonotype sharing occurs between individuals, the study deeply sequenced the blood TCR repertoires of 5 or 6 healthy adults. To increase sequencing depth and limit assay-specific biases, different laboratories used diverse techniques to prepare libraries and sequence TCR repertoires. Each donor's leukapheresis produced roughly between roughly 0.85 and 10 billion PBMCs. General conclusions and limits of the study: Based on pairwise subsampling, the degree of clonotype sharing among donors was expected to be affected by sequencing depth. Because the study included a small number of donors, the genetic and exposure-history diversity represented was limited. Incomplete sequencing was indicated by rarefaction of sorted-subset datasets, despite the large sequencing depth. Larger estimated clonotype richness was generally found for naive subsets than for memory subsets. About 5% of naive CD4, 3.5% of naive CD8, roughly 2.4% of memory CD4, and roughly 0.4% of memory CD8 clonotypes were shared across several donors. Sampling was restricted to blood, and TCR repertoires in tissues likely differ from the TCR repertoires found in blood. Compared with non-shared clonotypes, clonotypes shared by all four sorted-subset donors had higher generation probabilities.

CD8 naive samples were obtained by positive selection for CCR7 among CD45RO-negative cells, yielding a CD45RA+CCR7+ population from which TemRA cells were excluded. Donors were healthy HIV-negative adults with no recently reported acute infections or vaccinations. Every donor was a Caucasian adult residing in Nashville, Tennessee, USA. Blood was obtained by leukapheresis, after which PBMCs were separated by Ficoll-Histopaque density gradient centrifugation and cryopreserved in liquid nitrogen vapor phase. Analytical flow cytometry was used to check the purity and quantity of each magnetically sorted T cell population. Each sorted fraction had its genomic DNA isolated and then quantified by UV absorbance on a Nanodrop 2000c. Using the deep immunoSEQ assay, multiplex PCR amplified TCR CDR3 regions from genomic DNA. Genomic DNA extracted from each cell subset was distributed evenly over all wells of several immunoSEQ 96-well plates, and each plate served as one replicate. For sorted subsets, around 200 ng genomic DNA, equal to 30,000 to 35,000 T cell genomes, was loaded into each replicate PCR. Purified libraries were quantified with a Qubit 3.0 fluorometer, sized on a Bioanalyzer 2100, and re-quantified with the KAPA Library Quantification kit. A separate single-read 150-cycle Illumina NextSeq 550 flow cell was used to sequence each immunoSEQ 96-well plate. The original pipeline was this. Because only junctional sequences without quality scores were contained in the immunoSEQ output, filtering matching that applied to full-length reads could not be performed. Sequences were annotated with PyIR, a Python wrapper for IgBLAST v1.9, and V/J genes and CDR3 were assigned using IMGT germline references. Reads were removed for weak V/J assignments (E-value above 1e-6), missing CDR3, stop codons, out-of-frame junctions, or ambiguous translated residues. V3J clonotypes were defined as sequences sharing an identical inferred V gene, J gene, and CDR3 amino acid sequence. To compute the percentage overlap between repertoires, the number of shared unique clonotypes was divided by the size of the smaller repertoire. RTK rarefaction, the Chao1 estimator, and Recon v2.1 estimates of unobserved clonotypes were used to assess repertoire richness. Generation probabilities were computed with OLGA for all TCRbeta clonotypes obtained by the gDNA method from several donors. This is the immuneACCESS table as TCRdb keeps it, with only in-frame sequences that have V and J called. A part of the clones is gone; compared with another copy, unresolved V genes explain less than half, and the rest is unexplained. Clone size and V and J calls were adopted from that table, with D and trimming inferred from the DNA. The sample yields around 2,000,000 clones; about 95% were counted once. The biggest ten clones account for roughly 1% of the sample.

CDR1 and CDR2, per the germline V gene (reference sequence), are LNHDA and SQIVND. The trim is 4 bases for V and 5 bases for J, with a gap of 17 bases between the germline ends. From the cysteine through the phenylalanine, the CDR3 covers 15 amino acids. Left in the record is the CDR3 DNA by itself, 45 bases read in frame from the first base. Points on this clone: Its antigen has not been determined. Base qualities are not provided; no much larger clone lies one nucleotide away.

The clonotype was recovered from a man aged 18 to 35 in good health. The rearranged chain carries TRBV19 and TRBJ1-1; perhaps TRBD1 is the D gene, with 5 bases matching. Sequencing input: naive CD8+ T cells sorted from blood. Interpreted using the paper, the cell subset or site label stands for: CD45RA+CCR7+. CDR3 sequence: CASSSFVGDVTEAFF. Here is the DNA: TGTGCCAGTAGTAGTTTTGTGGGGGATGTGACTGAAGCTTTCTTT.